This T cell receptor (beta chain) was captured in a study of OX40 agonist ivuxolimab in advanced cancers. Background for the entire study: Ivuxolimab, which targeted the costimulatory receptor OX40 (CD134), was an agonistic, fully human IgG2 monoclonal antibody. Intravenous ivuxolimab was administered to patients every 2 weeks at six dose levels: 0.01, 0.1, 0.3, 1.5, 3 and 10 mg/kg. Of the approximately 54 dose-escalation patients, hepatocellular carcinoma was present in about 20, melanoma in approximately 15, renal cell carcinoma in 9 and head and neck cancer in 9. In the dose-escalation cohort, around four fifths of patients were male, and the mean age was 60 years with a range of 23 to 79. Prior anti-PD-1, anti-PD-L1 or anti-CTLA-4 therapy was permitted, and checkpoint inhibitors had been received by under 50% of dose-escalation patients. Partial responses were achieved by three dose-escalation patients, of whom one had hepatocellular carcinoma and two had cutaneous melanoma. Peripheral TCRbeta sequencing was intended to test whether TCR sequence diversity was altered and clonal T-cell expansion was caused by ivuxolimab. The paper reports the monotherapy dose-escalation portion (N of about 56 patients) of the phase I ivuxolimab trial. Broad study findings and their caveats: The antigen specificity of the clonally expanded peripheral T cells was not determined. At doses from 0.1 to 3.0 mg/kg, clonal expansion was seen in both CD4+ and CD8+ blood T cells between baseline and week 6. On average, CD8+ T cells showed more expanded clones than CD4+ T cells after ivuxolimab. In partial responders in the 0.1-3.0 mg/kg groups, normalized peripheral clonal expansion was found to be among the lowest, especially among CD8+ T cells. Low levels of normalized T-cell clonal expansion were also shown by some nonresponding patients.

Genomic DNA was isolated from the sorted cells so that the TCRbeta CDR3 region could be sequenced. The immunoSEQ Assay was used for sequencing of TCRbeta CDR3 regions. In TCRdb, the immuneACCESS table is reduced to in-frame sequences with V and J assigned. These tables do not hold every clone; where another copy was compared, an unresolved V gene accounts for under half, and the others remain unexplained. The table for this sample lists 76,000 or so clones; 85% of them were counted only once. Clones ranked in the top ten supply approximately 0.65% of the sample. Patients with autoimmune disease history or receiving systemic immunosuppression were excluded from the trial. Peripheral blood for TCR sequencing was collected from all dose cohorts at baseline, on cycle 4 day 1, and on cycle 7 day 1. The samples were drawn from a first-in-human, open-label, multicenter phase I dose-escalation trial of ivuxolimab. Adults with locally advanced or metastatic head and neck squamous cell, hepatocellular, melanoma or renal cell carcinoma were enrolled in the trial. Before TCR sequencing, CD4+ and CD8+ T cells were separately sorted from peripheral blood.

As to this clone: Its antigen remains undetermined. No per-base quality is available; no much larger clone lies one base away.

The sample consisted of CD4+ or CD8+ T cells sorted from blood, taken in a trial of the OX40 agonist ivuxolimab. The TCR comes from an adult with an advanced solid tumor such as melanoma, head and neck, liver or kidney cancer.

The CDR3 loop reads CASSRPGIYEQYF. DNA sequence: TGTGCCAGCAGTCGGCCTGGGATCTACGAGCAGTACTTC. The chain couples TRBV6-5 to TRBJ2-7, with the D gene not clear enough to name. The cysteine opens and the phenylalanine closes a CDR3 of 13 amino acids. The CDR3 DNA has 39 bases and is translated from base 1. V and J lose 5 bases and 3 bases, and a span of 11 bases separates them. In the germline V gene, CDR1 corresponds to MNHEY and CDR2 to SVGAGI.